The TCR beta chain described here comes from a study of CD8 T cells in Susac syndrome (dated by TCRdb to the late 2010s). Describing the broader study: Repertoire sequencing was used to test whether CD8+ T cell activation and differentiation in Susac syndrome was antigen driven.

The investigation overall reported the following: The number of individuals in the TCR sequencing and HLA analysis was recognized as being relatively small.

The CDR3, cysteine through phenylalanine, is 15 amino acids long. The retained sequence is limited to the CDR3, 45 bases, with the frame set at the first base. According to the germline V gene (reference sequence), CDR1 reads LNHNV and CDR2 reads YYDKDF. V is trimmed back by 0 bases and J by 4 bases, and the junction contains 5 bases that no gene match accounts for. RNA was extracted with the RNeasy kit and about 0.5 to 1 ug was reverse transcribed using random hexamers. The immunoSEQ multiplex PCR assay, covering 54 Vbeta and 13 Jbeta segments, was used to amplify TCR beta CDR3 regions. Bias from PCR amplification was corrected by using a synthetic template baseline for primer optimization and for computational correction. On the study's bioinformatics: Reads were assigned to V, D and J genes according to IMGT and analyzed in immunoSEQ Analyzer, with only productive sequences retained. Clonality was computed as one minus Shannon entropy normalized by log2 of the number of productive unique sequences. Public and private clones were assessed among the 100 most prevalent clones of each patient and control. Clones were defined as Susac-specific when absent from the healthy and MS cohorts, from fewer than 1,200 published viral clones and from other ImmuneACCESS disease sequences. TCRdb reprocessing: public reads trimmed at Q25 with fastp, clones called with MiXCR, in-frame beta chains kept. Here each entry gathers all rows of one CDR3 protein and keeps the most common genes and DNA. The V and J calls, along with clone size, are taken from TCRdb and not from the paper's own processing. Here the sample has around 190,000 distinct CDR3 sequences; approximately 94% occur a single time. The ten largest account for around 0.1% of the sample.

This clonotype appeared once. Its antigen target is currently unknown. No much larger clone exists at a distance of one base, and base qualities are not known. A single read offers scant evidence. Peripheral blood CD8+ and CD4+ T cells from healthy donors, Susac syndrome patients and multiple sclerosis patients were profiled by high-throughput TCR beta sequencing. Healthy donors were included as age- and sex-matched controls. Bulk CD8+ and CD4+ T cells were purified by magnetic negative isolation, while CD8+ TEMRA cells were enriched using FACS. Blood was drawn into EDTA tubes, processed within 24 hours, and PBMCs were isolated by density gradient centrifugation. PBMCs intended for TCR sequencing were frozen in liquid nitrogen and were later thawed in a 37 degrees C water bath. A purity of at least 90% was achieved for sorted or isolated CD4+, CD8+ and CD8+ TEMRA cells.

The chain joins TRBV15 to TRBJ1-2, with TRBD1 identical over 7 junction bases. The sequenced sample was CD4+ T cells from PBMCs. This receptor was taken from a human donor in good health. The nucleotides read TGTGCCACCAGCAGAGACCTGACAGGGATCTATGGCTACACCTTC. Translated, this gives CATSRDLTGIYGYTF.